This entry features one T cell receptor beta chain sequence. The data were taken from a study of blood T cell repertoires in COVID-19. About the research overall: Nucleic acid was either cDNA or gDNA, and it came from T cells, B-cell-depleted T cells, or PBMCs.

Clones were sequenced by immunoSEQ multiplex PCR, and TCRdb holds only the in-frame ones, with some missing. The sample consists of under 150,000 clones, around 86% of them appearing once. The V end lost 8 bases, the J end lost 5 bases, and 18 bases lay between the germline ends. The germline gives CDR1 SEHNR, CDR2 FQNEAQ (reference sequence). The CDR3 loop spans 15 amino acids. Sequencing was done on a sample of peripheral blood. The source of this sequence is a man aged 40-50 years with active or convalescent COVID-19. The V and J genes are TRBV7-9 and TRBJ1-4; D is perhaps TRBD1 (5 bases). The CDR3 DNA follows: TGTGCCAGCGTGCCGGGGGGTCGTCGGAATGAAAAACTGTTTTTT. Its protein product is CASVPGGRRNEKLFF.